This T cell receptor beta chain appears in the sequencing data of a study of shared clonotypes between healthy human individuals. CDR3 size: 13 residues. Trimming shortened V by 2 bases and J by 0 bases, and 5 bases separated the two germline ends. Germline V lookup: CDR1 MNHEY, CDR2 SVGAGI. CD8 cells regarded as naive lacked CD45RO, were positively chosen for CCR7, and omitted terminally differentiated effector memory CD45RA+ cells. A remark on this clone: Other nucleotide sequences in the sample specify the same CDR3.

Some clones are missing from TCRdb's copy, which holds only in-frame ones; the method was immunoSEQ multiplex PCR. The table shows some 800,000 clones, with 80% to 95% occurring only once. The sample was naive CD8+ T cells sorted from blood. V is TRBV6-5 and J is TRBJ2-7; D gene uncertain. The TCR originated in a young man in good health. CDR3 nucleotides: TGTGCCAGCAGTTACGGTACCTCCTACGAGCAGTACTTC. It yields the protein CASSYGTSYEQYF.